The rows below give T cell receptor beta chains drawn from one sample of a study of ipilimumab plus nivolumab after autologous stem cell transplantation. Libraries were prepared by immunoSEQ multiplex PCR; TCRdb keeps only in-frame clonotypes and omits some of them. The sample consists of about 9,500 clones, about two thirds of them appearing once. The sample in question was PBMCs, obtained in a trial of ipilimumab plus nivolumab as post-transplant consolidation. Receptors originate from a female donor with multiple myeloma. Both conserved end residues are part of each CDR3. D genes are given only for firm matches. Clone size is given for some rows only: seen once, a few or many times, or a class if the clone is expanded.

>few|TRBJ1-1|TRBD1|TRBV5-1
CASSTRQGQGTEAFF
TGCGCCAGCAGCACCCGACAGGGGCAGGGTACTGAAGCTTTCTTT
>few|TRBJ1-2|-|TRBV7-3
CASSALDESGYTF
TGTGCCAGCAGCGCCTTGGACGAGTCCGGCTACACCTTC
>few|TRBJ2-7|TRBD1|TRBV28
CASRRPGTGAYEQYF
TGTGCCAGCAGACGACCCGGGACAGGGGCCTACGAGCAGTACTTC
>-|TRBJ2-1|TRBD2|TRBV4-3
CASSRSGSGYNEQFF
TGCGCCAGCAGCCGTAGCGGGAGTGGCTACAATGAGCAGTTCTTC
>-|TRBJ2-5|-|TRBV28
CASSLKETQYF
TGTGCCAGCAGTTTGAAAGAGACCCAGTACTTC
>-|TRBJ1-2|-|TRBV4-3
CASSQGVYISYGYTF
TGCGCCAGCAGCCAAGGCGTATATATTAGTTATGGCTACACCTTC
>once|TRBJ2-2|-|TRBV27
CASSFPAGELFF
TGTGCCAGCAGTTTCCCCGCCGGGGAGCTGTTTTTT
>medium-sized|TRBJ1-4|-|TRBV14
CASNHEGEKLFF
TGTGCCAGCAACCACGAGGGGGAAAAACTGTTTTTT
>-|TRBJ2-3|-|TRBV19
CASSIAGADTQYF
TGTGCCAGTAGTATAGCCGGCGCAGATACGCAGTATTTT
>-|TRBJ2-7|-|TRBV7-3
CASSGQGTSYEQYF
TGTGCCAGCAGCGGTCAGGGAACCTCCTACGAGCAGTACTTC
>-|TRBJ2-3|-|TRBV28
CASKAEYSTDTQYF
TGTGCCAGCAAGGCGGAATACAGCACAGATACGCAGTATTTT
>medium-sized|TRBJ2-2|-|TRBV19
CASTVWDIANTGELFF
TGTGCCAGTACGGTTTGGGACATCGCGAACACCGGGGAGCTGTTTTTT
>-|TRBJ2-5|-|TRBV9
CASSVGEETQYF
TGTGCCAGCAGCGTAGGGGAAGAGACCCAGTACTTC
>-|TRBJ2-5|TRBD1|TRBV4-1
CASSQGTGERETQYF
TGCGCCAGCAGCCAAGGGACAGGGGAGAGAGAGACCCAGTACTTC
>few|TRBJ1-2|TRBD1|TRBV28
CASSKTGPGYTF
TGTGCCAGCAGTAAGACAGGGCCTGGCTACACCTTC
>-|TRBJ1-5|-|TRBV7-2
CASSLAGLVDQPQHF
TGTGCCAGCAGCTTAGCGGGACTCGTGGATCAGCCCCAGCATTTT
>few|TRBJ2-7|TRBD2|TRBV27
CASSLGLAGREQYF
TGTGCCAGCAGTTTAGGGCTAGCGGGCAGAGAGCAGTACTTC
>few|TRBJ1-1|TRBD1|TRBV7-2
CASSLIWTGSTEAFF
TGTGCCAGCAGCTTAATCTGGACAGGTTCCACTGAAGCTTTCTTT
>-|TRBJ1-5|-|TRBV15
CATSREGPVNQPQHF
TGTGCCACCAGCAGAGAGGGACCGGTCAATCAGCCCCAGCATTTT
>-|TRBJ2-3|-|TRBV6-1
CASSARSPNRPDGWTDTQYF
TGTGCCAGCAGTGCCCGGAGCCCAAATCGCCCCGATGGATGGACAGATACGCAGTATTTT
>few|TRBJ2-7|TRBD2|TRBV7-9
CASSQTSGSFPYEQYF
TGTGCCAGCAGCCAGACTAGCGGGAGTTTTCCCTACGAGCAGTACTTC
>-|TRBJ1-5|-|TRBV27
CASRLDGNQPQHF
TGTGCCAGCAGGCTCGATGGCAATCAGCCCCAGCATTTT
>-|TRBJ2-1|-|TRBV10-3
CAISAPGGNEQFF
TGTGCCATCAGTGCCCCAGGAGGCAATGAGCAGTTCTTC
>-|TRBJ2-3|-|TRBV7-3
CASGLGDTQYF
TGTGCCAGCGGCCTCGGAGATACGCAGTATTTT
>-|TRBJ1-3|-|TRBV19
CASKAGASGNTIYF
TGTGCCAGTAAGGCAGGCGCCTCTGGAAACACCATATATTTT
>-|TRBJ2-5|-|TRBV29-1
CSVSGGSQETQYF
TGCAGCGTTAGCGGCGGTTCTCAAGAGACCCAGTACTTC
>-|TRBJ2-3|TRBD2|TRBV2
CASSGTSGRAGTQYF
TGTGCCAGCAGTGGGACTAGCGGGAGGGCCGGTACGCAGTATTTT
>-|TRBJ1-4|-|TRBV5-1
CASSWGQGSFNEKLFF
TGCGCCAGCAGCTGGGGACAAGGGAGCTTTAATGAAAAACTGTTTTTT
>-|TRBJ2-1|TRBD2|TRBV30
CAWTTQLAGGREQFF
TGTGCCTGGACCACCCAACTAGCGGGAGGTCGGGAGCAGTTCTTC
>once|TRBJ1-4|-|TRBV28
CASSPTHFFQTGRGNEKLFF
TGTGCCAGCAGTCCTACACACTTTTTTCAGACGGGTCGAGGTAATGAAAAACTGTTTTTT
>-|TRBJ1-4|-|TRBV2
CASSAGRFTTNEKLFF
TGTGCCAGCAGTGCGGGGAGGTTCACAACTAATGAAAAACTGTTTTTT
>-|TRBJ1-2|TRBD1|TRBV15
CATSSRAGTGARGYTF
TGTGCCACCAGCTCCCGAGCCGGGACAGGGGCAAGAGGCTACACCTTC
>-|TRBJ2-3|TRBD1|TRBV18
CASSPPVQGASTQYF
TGTGCCAGCTCACCACCGGTACAGGGGGCGAGCACGCAGTATTTT
>-|TRBJ1-4|-|TRBV5-3
CASSLNRAVNEKLFF
TGTGCCAGCAGCTTGAACCGGGCCGTTAATGAAAAACTGTTTTTT
>-|TRBJ2-7|-|TRBV5-1
CASSLRAEGAYEQYF
TGCGCCAGCAGCTTGCGGGCCGAAGGGGCCTACGAGCAGTACTTC
>-|TRBJ2-5|-|TRBV7-2
CASALSGQETQYF
TGTGCCAGCGCATTATCGGGGCAAGAGACCCAGTACTTC
>large|TRBJ2-1|TRBD2|TRBV5-4
CASSPGTIQFF
TGTGCCAGCAGCCCCGGGACTATCCAGTTCTTC
>once|TRBJ2-3|TRBD2|TRBV5-1
CASSNGASGSTDTQYF
TGCGCCAGCAGCAATGGAGCTAGCGGTAGCACAGATACGCAGTATTTT
>-|TRBJ2-7|-|TRBV6-1
CASSELVGGIGEQYF
TGTGCCAGCAGTGAACTGGTGGGGGGTATCGGCGAGCAGTACTTC
>once|TRBJ1-3|-|TRBV30
CAWSLGLGSGNTIYF
TGTGCCTGGAGTTTAGGACTAGGCTCTGGAAACACCATATATTTT
>-|TRBJ1-6|-|TRBV6-5
CASSLSRFGNSPLHF
TGTGCCAGCAGTCTCTCGCGTTTTGGAAATTCACCCCTCCACTTT
>few|TRBJ2-7|-|TRBV5-6
CASSGQGTSYEQYF
TGTGCCAGCAGCGGTCAGGGAACCTCCTACGAGCAGTACTTC
>-|TRBJ1-5|TRBD1|TRBV6-5
CASKFGQGNQPQHF
TGTGCCAGCAAATTCGGACAGGGCAATCAGCCCCAGCATTTT
>-|TRBJ2-1|TRBD2|TRBV7-8
CASSLVGLANPNEQFF
TGTGCCAGCAGCTTAGTTGGACTAGCGAATCCCAATGAGCAGTTCTTC
>-|TRBJ1-5|-|TRBV25-1
CASNGGHNQPQHF
TGTGCCAGTAATGGGGGCCACAATCAGCCCCAGCATTTT
>-|TRBJ2-7|-|TRBV27
CASCRVPYEQYF
TGTGCCAGTTGCAGGGTTCCGTACGAGCAGTACTTC
>-|TRBJ2-1|-|TRBV1
CTSSQELAGARSSYNEQFF
TGCACCAGCAGCCAAGAGCTAGCGGGAGCCCGGAGCTCCTACAATGAGCAGTTCTTC
>-|TRBJ2-5|TRBD2|TRBV28
CASSLAGGRETQYF
TGTGCCAGCAGCCTAGCGGGAGGGAGGGAGACCCAGTACTTC
>-|TRBJ2-1|TRBD2|TRBV5-4
CASSSILAGTGNEQFF
TGTGCCAGCAGCTCCATACTAGCGGGAACGGGGAATGAGCAGTTCTTC
>-|TRBJ1-1|-|TRBV30
CAWNPGNTEAFF
TGTGCCTGGAATCCGGGGAACACTGAAGCTTTCTTT
>-|TRBJ2-7|TRBD1|TRBV10-3
CAISESGQGAHEQYF
TGTGCCATCAGTGAGTCCGGACAGGGAGCCCACGAGCAGTACTTC
>-|TRBJ1-1|-|TRBV5-3
CASSLSRGRDEAFF
TGTGCCAGCAGCTTGTCGAGGGGTCGTGATGAAGCTTTCTTT
>-|TRBJ2-2|-|TRBV25-1
CASTTGGLGELFF
TGTGCCAGCACTACAGGAGGTTTGGGGGAGCTGTTTTTT